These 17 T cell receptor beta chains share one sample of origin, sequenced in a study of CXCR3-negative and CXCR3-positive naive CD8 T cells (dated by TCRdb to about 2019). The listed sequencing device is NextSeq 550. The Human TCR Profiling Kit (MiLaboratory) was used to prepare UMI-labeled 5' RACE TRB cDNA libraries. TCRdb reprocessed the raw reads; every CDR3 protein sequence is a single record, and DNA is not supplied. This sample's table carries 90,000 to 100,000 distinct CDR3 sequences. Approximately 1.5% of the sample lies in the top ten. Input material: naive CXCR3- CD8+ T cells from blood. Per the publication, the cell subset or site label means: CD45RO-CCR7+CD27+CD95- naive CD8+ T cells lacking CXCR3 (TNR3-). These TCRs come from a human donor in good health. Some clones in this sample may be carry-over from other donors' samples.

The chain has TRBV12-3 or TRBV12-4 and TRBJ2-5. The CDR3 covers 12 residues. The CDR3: CASSSWRETQYF.

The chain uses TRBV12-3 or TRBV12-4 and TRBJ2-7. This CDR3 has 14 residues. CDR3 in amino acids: CASSPSGSKFGQYF.

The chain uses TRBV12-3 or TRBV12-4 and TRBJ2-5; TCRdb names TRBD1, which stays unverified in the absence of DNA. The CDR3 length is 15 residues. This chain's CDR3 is CASSLGTGGQETQYF.

The CDR3 is CSARNLRDRGSEAFF. The genes are TRBV20-1 and TRBJ1-1; TCRdb's D call of TRBD1 is untestable without DNA. The CDR3 totals 15 residues. Germline loops: CDR1 DFQATT, CDR2 SNEGSKA (reference sequence).

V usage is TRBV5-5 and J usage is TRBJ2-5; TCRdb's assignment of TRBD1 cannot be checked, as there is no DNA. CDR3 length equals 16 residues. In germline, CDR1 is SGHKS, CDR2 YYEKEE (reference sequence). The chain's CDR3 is CASSLWPGTGEETQYF.

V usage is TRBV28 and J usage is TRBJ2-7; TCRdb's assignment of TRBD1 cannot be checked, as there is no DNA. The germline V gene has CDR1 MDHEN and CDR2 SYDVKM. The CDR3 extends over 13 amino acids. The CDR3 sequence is CASSPSPGYEQYF. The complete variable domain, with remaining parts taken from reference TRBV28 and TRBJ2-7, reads DVKVTQSSRYLVKRTGEKVFLECVQDMDHENMFWYRQDPGLGLRLIYFSYDVKMKEKGDIPEGYSVSREKKERFSLILESASTNQTSMYLCASSPSPGYEQYFGPGTRLTVT.

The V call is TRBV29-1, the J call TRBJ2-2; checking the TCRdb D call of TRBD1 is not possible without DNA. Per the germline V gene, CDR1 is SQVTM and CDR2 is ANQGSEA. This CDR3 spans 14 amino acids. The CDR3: CSVGDRVSTGELFF.

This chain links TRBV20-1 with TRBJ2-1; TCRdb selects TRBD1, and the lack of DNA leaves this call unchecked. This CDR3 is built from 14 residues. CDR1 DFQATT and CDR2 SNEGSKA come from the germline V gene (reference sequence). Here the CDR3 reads CSARVTGGGNEQFF.

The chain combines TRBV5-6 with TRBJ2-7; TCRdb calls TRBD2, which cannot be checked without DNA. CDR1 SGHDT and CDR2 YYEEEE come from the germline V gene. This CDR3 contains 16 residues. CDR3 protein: CASSYGLAGVSYEQYF.

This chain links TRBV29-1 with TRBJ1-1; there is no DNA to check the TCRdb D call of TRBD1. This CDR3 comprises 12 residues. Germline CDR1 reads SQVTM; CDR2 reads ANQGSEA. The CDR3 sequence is CSVVGLGAEAFF.

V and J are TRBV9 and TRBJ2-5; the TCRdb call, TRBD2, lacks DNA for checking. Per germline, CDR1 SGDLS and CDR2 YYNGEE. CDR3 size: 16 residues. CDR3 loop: CASSVEGLAGRETQYF.

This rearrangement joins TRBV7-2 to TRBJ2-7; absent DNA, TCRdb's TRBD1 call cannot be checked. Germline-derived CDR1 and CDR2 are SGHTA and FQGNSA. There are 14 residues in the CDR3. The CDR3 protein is CASSLDRMGYEQYF.

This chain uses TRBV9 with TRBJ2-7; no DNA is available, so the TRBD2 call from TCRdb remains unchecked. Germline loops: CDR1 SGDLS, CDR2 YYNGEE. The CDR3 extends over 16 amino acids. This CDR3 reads CASSVGGLAGDYEQYF.

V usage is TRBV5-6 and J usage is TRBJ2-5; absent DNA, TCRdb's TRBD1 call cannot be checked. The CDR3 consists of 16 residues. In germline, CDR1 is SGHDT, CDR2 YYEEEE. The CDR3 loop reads CASSLVRGPVQETQYF.

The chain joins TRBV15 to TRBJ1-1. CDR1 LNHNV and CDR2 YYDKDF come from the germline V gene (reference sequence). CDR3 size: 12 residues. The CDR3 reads CATSTANGEAFF. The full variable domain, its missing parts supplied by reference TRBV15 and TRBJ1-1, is DAMVIQNPRYQVTQFGKPVTLSCSQTLNHNVMYWYQQKSSQAPKLLFHYYDKDFNNEADTPDNFQSRRPNTSFCFLDIRSPGLGDTAMYLCATSTANGEAFFGQGTRLTVV.

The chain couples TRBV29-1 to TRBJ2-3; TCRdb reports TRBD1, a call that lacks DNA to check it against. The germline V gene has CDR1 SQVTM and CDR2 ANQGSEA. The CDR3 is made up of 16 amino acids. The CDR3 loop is CSVAGTEAVSTDTQYF.

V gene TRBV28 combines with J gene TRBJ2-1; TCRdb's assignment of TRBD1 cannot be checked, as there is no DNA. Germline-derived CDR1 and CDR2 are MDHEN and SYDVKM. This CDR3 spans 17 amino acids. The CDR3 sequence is CASSFGGEGGVYNEQFF.